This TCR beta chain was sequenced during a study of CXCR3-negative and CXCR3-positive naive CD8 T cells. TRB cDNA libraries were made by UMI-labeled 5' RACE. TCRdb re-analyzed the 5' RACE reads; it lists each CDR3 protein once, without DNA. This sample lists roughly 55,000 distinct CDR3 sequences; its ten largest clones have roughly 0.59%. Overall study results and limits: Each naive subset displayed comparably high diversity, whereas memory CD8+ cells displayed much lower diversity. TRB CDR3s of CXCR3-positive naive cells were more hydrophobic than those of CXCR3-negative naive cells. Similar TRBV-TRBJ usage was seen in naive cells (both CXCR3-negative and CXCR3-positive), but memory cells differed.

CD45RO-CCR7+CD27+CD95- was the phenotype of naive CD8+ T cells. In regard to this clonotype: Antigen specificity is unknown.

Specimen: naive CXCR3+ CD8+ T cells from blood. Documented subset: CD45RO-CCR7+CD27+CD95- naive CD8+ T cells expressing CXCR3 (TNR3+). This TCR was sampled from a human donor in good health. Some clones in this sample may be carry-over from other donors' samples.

The CDR3 region is CASGLNSPLHF. This chain uses TRBV12-5 with TRBJ1-6. The CDR3 is 11 residues long. Looked up from germline, CDR1 is LGHNT and CDR2 is FRNRAP.